One sample yielded the 21 T cell receptor beta chains listed below, sequenced in a study of tissue T cells after allogeneic stem cell transplantation. The data were produced by immunoSEQ multiplex PCR, yet TCRdb's version contains in-frame clones alone and is incomplete. The sample has over 4,500 clones, about 72% seen once. The sequencing used tissue from the colon, collected at autopsy. The receptors come from a female donor of 60 years or more with lung cancer.

The V and J genes are TRBV5-5 and TRBJ1-1; no definite D call. Germline-derived CDR1 and CDR2 are SGHKS and YYEKEE (reference sequence). Trimming took 2 bases from V and 7 from J, leaving 9 bases between them. This CDR3 region has 12 residues. The CDR3 DNA reads TGTGCCAGCAGCTTTGGTGCCCTTGAAGCTTTCTTT. This codes for CASSFGALEAFF.

The V gene is TRBV4-1, the J gene TRBJ2-7; tentatively, D is TRBD1 (8 bases). Germline CDR1 MGHRA, CDR2 YSYEKL. Trimming took 4 bases from V and 2 from J, leaving 15 bases between them. The CDR3 covers 15 residues. The CDR3 DNA reads as TGCGCCAGCAGCCGATTCACAGGGGGGGCCTACGAGCAGTACTTC. Its translation is CASSRFTGGAYEQYF.

The chain carries TRBV3-1 (or the pseudogene TRBV3-2) and TRBJ2-3; no firm D call. Germline assignment: CDR1 LGHDT and CDR2 YNNKEL (reference sequence). Trimming pared 4 bases from V and 7 bases from J, leaving 15 bases between. The CDR3 is 14 amino acids. In nucleotides, the CDR3 is TGTGCCAGCAGCCCTTCGTGGTTGGGCAATACGCAGTATTTT. The encoded protein is CASSPSWLGNTQYF.

The J gene is TRBJ2-1, the V gene TRBV6-5, with 9 bases matching TRBD1. Germline V gene data show CDR1 as MNHEY and CDR2 as SVGAGI. The CDR3 has 15 amino acids. V was pared by 6 bases and J by 4 bases, with 7 bases of the junction left unmatched. The CDR3 sequence is CASSLDRGAYNEQFF. The CDR3 bases are TGTGCCAGCAGCTTGGACAGGGGAGCGTACAATGAGCAGTTCTTC.

V is TRBV7-9 and J is TRBJ2-7; TRBD1 agrees at 7 bases. CDR1 and CDR2 from the germline V gene are SEHNR and FQNEAQ (reference sequence). The CDR3 covers 12 residues. The junction had 3 bases not matched to a gene; V was cut back by 4 bases and J by 6 bases. The CDR3 region is CASSSNRGEQYF. The DNA of the CDR3 is TGTGCCAGCAGCTCTAACAGGGGCGAGCAGTACTTC.

The chain uses TRBV11-3 and TRBJ2-1; no firm D call. V was clipped by 1 base and J by 0 bases, with 7 bases between them. This CDR3 has 15 residues. Germline V lookup: CDR1 SGHNT, CDR2 YENEEA. This CDR3 is CASSLGSASYNEQFF. In nucleotides, the CDR3 is TGTGCCAGCAGCTTAGGCAGCGCCTCCTACAATGAGCAGTTCTTC. The complete variable domain, with remaining parts taken from reference TRBV11-3 and TRBJ2-1, reads EAGVVQSPRYKIIEKKQPVAFWCNPISGHNTLYWYLQNLGQGPELLIRYENEEAVDDSQLPKDRFSAERLKGVDSTLKIQPAELGDSAVYLCASSLGSASYNEQFFGPGTRLTVL.

The table lists this clone with a few counts. This chain uses TRBV9 with TRBJ1-6, with D unresolved. Trimming took 2 bases from V and 7 from J, leaving 13 bases between them. Germline assignment: CDR1 SGDLS and CDR2 YYNGEE. The CDR3 consists of 15 residues. CDR3 sequence (DNA): TGTGCCAGCAGCGTCTCCGAAAGGTCCAATTCACCCCTCCACTTT. Translated, it gives CASSVSERSNSPLHF.

This chain uses TRBV6-1 with TRBJ1-6; no reliable D call. This CDR3 region has 16 residues. V lost 0 bases and J 7 bases, leaving 13 bases between the germline ends. CDR1 and CDR2 (germline): MNHNS, SASEGT. The CDR3 loop reads CASSEALQARNSPLHF. CDR3 DNA sequence: TGTGCCAGCAGTGAAGCGCTGCAGGCGAGAAATTCACCCCTCCACTTT.

DNA of the CDR3: TGTGCCACCAGTGATTCGACGGGACGGAACACTGAAGCTTTCTTT. This gives the protein CATSDSTGRNTEAFF. The V call is TRBV24-1, the J call TRBJ1-1; D may be TRBD1 (5 bases). CDR1 is KGHDR, CDR2 SFDVKD, per germline. V was shortened by 2 bases and J by 1 base, with 10 bases between the two germline ends. This CDR3 comprises 15 residues.

This rearrangement joins TRBV12-3 or TRBV12-4 to TRBJ1-5; D may be TRBD1 (5 bases). The length of the CDR3 is 13 residues. The V and J ends lost 6 bases and 1 base respectively, with 7 bases between them. The CDR3 sequence: CASRRDSNQPQHF. DNA for the CDR3: TGTGCCAGCAGAAGGGACAGCAATCAGCCCCAGCATTTT.

The chain couples TRBV18 to TRBJ2-7, with unresolved D. V lost 2 bases, J lost 5 bases, and 10 bases lay in between. The CDR3 sequence is 13 residues long. Per the germline V gene, CDR1 is KGHSH and CDR2 is LQKENI. CDR3 DNA: TGTGCCAGCTCACCATTTGGTTCCCACGAGCAGTACTTC. Amino acids: CASSPFGSHEQYF. The variable domain in full, completed from reference TRBV18 and TRBJ2-7, reads NAGVMQNPRHLVRRRGQEARLRCSPMKGHSHVYWYRQLPEEGLKFMVYLQKENIIDESGMPKERFSAEFPKEGPSILRIQQVVRGDSAAYFCASSPFGSHEQYFGPGTRLTVT.

In this sample, this clone turned up a few times. The chain is built from TRBV5-1 and TRBJ1-1, with D uncertain. The germline CDR1 and CDR2 sequences are SGHRS and YFSETQ. This CDR3 is built from 12 residues. V lost 0 bases to trimming and J lost 7 bases, with 7 bases between them. The CDR3 loop is CASSLVGDEAFF. The DNA of the CDR3 is TGCGCCAGCAGCTTGGTCGGGGATGAAGCTTTCTTT.

This chain links TRBV6-5 with TRBJ1-4; D gene unclear. The germline V gene encodes CDR1 MNHEY and CDR2 SVGAGI. The CDR3 length is 12 residues. Deletions cut 6 bases from V and 2 bases from J, with 4 bases between. In nucleotides, the CDR3 is TGTGCCAGCAGGGGGACTAATGAAAAACTGTTTTTT. Protein product: CASRGTNEKLFF.

This chain uses TRBV4-1 with TRBJ1-5; unclear D gene. Trimming shortened V by 0 bases and J by 6 bases, and 12 bases separated the two germline ends. The germline V gene has CDR1 MGHRA and CDR2 YSYEKL. The CDR3 loop spans 15 amino acids. CDR3 bases: TGCGCCAGCAGCCAAGATATCGTCGGCGGTCAGCCCCAGCATTTT. Protein sequence: CASSQDIVGGQPQHF.

In DNA form, the CDR3 reads TGTGCCAGCAGTTTGGGGGGTAGCTCCTACGAGCAGTACTTC. Its translation: CASSLGGSSYEQYF. V is TRBV6-1 and J is TRBJ2-7; a weak D match, TRBD2 (6 bases). Germline-derived CDR1 and CDR2 are MNHNS and SASEGT. This CDR3 has 14 residues. The V end lost 5 bases, the J end lost 0 bases, and 11 bases lay between the germline ends.

The chain combines TRBV7-9 with TRBJ2-5; 7 nucleotides agree with TRBD1. Germline V lookup: CDR1 SEHNR, CDR2 FQNEAQ (reference sequence). V was pared by 3 bases and J by 4 bases, with 8 bases of the junction left unmatched. The CDR3 is 15 residues long. This CDR3 is CASSLLGGFIETQYF. CDR3 sequence (DNA): TGTGCCAGCAGCTTGTTAGGGGGCTTTATAGAGACCCAGTACTTC. The full variable domain, its missing parts supplied by reference TRBV7-9 and TRBJ2-5, is DTGVSQNPRHKITKRGQNVTFRCDPISEHNRLYWYRQTLGQGPEFLTYFQNEAQLEKSRLLSDRFSAERPKGSFSTLEIQRTEQGDSAMYLCASSLLGGFIETQYFGPGTRLLVL.

J is TRBJ1-2 and V is TRBV5-4, with 9 bases aligning to TRBD1. Losses at the gene ends were 0 bases for V and 2 bases for J; bases not matched to a gene: 5. Germline CDR1 and CDR2: SGHNT and YYREEE (reference sequence). The CDR3 is 16 residues long. CDR3 in DNA: TGTGCCAGCAGCTTGGCTGGGACAGGGAGAAACTATGGCTACACCTTC. Translation gives CASSLAGTGRNYGYTF.

The rearrangement uses TRBV6-1 and TRBJ2-1, with TRBD1 as a possible D gene (6 bases). The CDR3 extends over 16 amino acids. CDR1 and CDR2 (germline): MNHNS, SASEGT. Trimming shortened V by 2 bases and J by 2 bases, and 13 bases separated the two germline ends. The CDR3 sequence is CASSEPSPGAYNEQFF. CDR3 sequence (DNA): TGTGCCAGCAGTGAACCCTCGCCAGGGGCCTACAATGAGCAGTTCTTC.

This clone appeared a few times. This chain uses TRBV7-3 with TRBJ2-1, with D uncertain. Trimming left V 4 bases short and J 10 bases short, with 14 bases between. This CDR3 has 13 amino acids. Germline V gives CDR1 SGHTA, CDR2 FQGTGA. CDR3: CASSSTPLAEQFF. The CDR3 bases are TGTGCCAGCAGCTCTACACCCCTCGCGGAGCAGTTCTTC.

The genes are TRBV27 and TRBJ1-1; 8 positions match TRBD1. Trimming removed 0 bases from V and 3 bases from J; junction bases left unmatched: 3. Germline loops: CDR1 MNHEY, CDR2 SMNVEV (reference sequence). The CDR3 covers 15 residues. As DNA, the CDR3 is TGTGCCAGCAGTTTATCGGCAGGGGGCTACACTGAAGCTTTCTTT. Its translation is CASSLSAGGYTEAFF.

V gene TRBV3-1 (or the pseudogene TRBV3-2) combines with J gene TRBJ2-3, with TRBD2 matching over 8 bases. There are 15 residues in the CDR3. Germline CDR1 LGHDT, CDR2 YNNKEL (reference sequence). V gave up 6 bases and J gave up 2 bases; unmatched junction bases: 7. The CDR3 sequence: CASSGGGSLTDTQYF. In DNA, the CDR3 is TGTGCCAGCAGTGGCGGGGGGTCCCTCACAGATACGCAGTATTTT.